Presented here are 9 T cell receptor beta chains from one specimen sequenced in a study of CD8+CD57+ T cells in acquired aplastic anemia. The template for TCR beta VDJ and CDR3 sequence profiling was genomic DNA. TCRdb itself ran the reads through MiXCR, one entry per CDR3 protein. The sample has some 410,000 distinct CDR3 sequences; 65% to 80% are singletons. Material: sorted CD4+, CD8+, or CD8+CD57+ T cells (not recorded which) from PBMCs. Receptors were obtained from a human donor in good health, serving as a control.

Regarding this clonotype: One end of the junction fails to match germline, which may point to a read error. This chain links TRBV10-3 with TRBJ2-3; no clear D. Germline V lookup: CDR1 ENHRY, CDR2 SYGVKD. The CDR3 extends over 11 amino acids. DNA of the CDR3: TGTGCCATCAGCGGCACAGATGCGCAGTATTTT. It is translated as CAISGTDAQYF.

CDR3 sequence (DNA): TGTGCCAGCAGCTTGTCACAGGGCCGGTATGGCTACACCTTC. Translating it yields CASSLSQGRYGYTF. This sequence joins TRBV5-6 and TRBJ1-2, with D perhaps TRBD1 (6 bases). Trimming removed 1 base at V and 5 bases at J, with 12 bases between. The CDR3 contains 14 residues. Germline-derived CDR1 and CDR2 are SGHDT and YYEEEE. Based on the CDR3 plus reference TRBV5-6 and TRBJ1-2, the full variable domain is DAGVTQSPTHLIKTRGQQVTLRCSPKSGHDTVSWYQQALGQGPQFIFQYYEEEERQRGNFPDRFSGHQFPNYSSELNVNALLLGDSALYLCASSLSQGRYGYTFGSGTRLTVV.

The chain uses TRBV25-1 and TRBJ1-2; D is uncertain. V was cut by 4 bases and J by 4 bases, with 10 bases left in between. The germline V gene has CDR1 MGHDK and CDR2 SYGVNS. The CDR3 is 13 residues long. The CDR3 DNA reads TGTGCCAGCAGTGCCAGGAGCTCCTATGGCTACACCTTC. It codes for CASSARSSYGYTF.

Regarding this clonotype: Its ends do not fully match the called genes, so a read error is possible. The chain combines TRBV20-1 with TRBJ2-3; TRBD2 agrees at 10 bases. The CDR3 totals 17 residues. CDR1 and CDR2 (germline): DFQATT, SNEGSKA (reference sequence). CDR3 coding DNA: TGCAGTGCCAGAGACTCGGGCCTAGCGGGGGCGACAGATACGCAGTATTTT. Residues: CSARDSGLAGATDTQYF.

Ten or more counts support this clonotype. J is TRBJ1-1 and V is TRBV7-9; D is undetermined. This CDR3 spans 12 amino acids. From germline, CDR1 is SEHNR and CDR2 FQNEAQ (reference sequence). With 1 base removed from V and 12 bases from J, the gap between germline ends came to 12 bases. CDR3: CASSLVSQTTFF. CDR3 nucleotide sequence: TGTGCCAGCAGCTTAGTATCACAGACCACTTTCTTT.

In its sample, this clonotype was seen once. The missing conserved phenylalanine or tryptophan at the end of this CDR3 makes a read error likely. The DNA is left out, because the CDR3 cannot be placed on it with certainty; the CDR3 is given as TCRdb lists it. CDR3 sequence reads: CASSPSPDWVHGYGL. The V and J genes are TRBV10-3 and TRBJ1-2; the table's D call, TRBD1, has no DNA check behind it. Counting both end residues, the CDR3 totals 15 amino acids. Germline V gene sequence: CDR1 ENHRY, CDR2 SYGVKD.

V is TRBV7-9 and J is TRBJ2-7, with unresolved D. The germline gives CDR1 SEHNR, CDR2 FQNEAQ (reference sequence). V dropped 5 bases and J dropped 0 bases, with 17 bases sitting between them. CDR3 length: 16 residues. CDR3 bases: TGTGCCAGCAGCGAACTGTGGACGGAGAGCTCCTACGAGCAGTACTTC. Translated: CASSELWTESSYEQYF.

On this clonotype itself: A single base separates this from a much larger clone, so it may be a read error. J is TRBJ2-5 and V is TRBV7-2; TRBD1 is a possible D gene (5 bases). Trimming removed 8 bases from V and 5 bases from J, with 21 bases in between. This CDR3 comprises 15 residues. Germline V gene data show CDR1 as SGHTA and CDR2 as FQGNSA. The CDR3 sequence is CASGPQRGPWETQYF. DNA of the CDR3: TGTGCCAGCGGCCCCCAAAGGGGCCCCTGGGAGACCCAGTACTTC.

To note about this clonotype: The conserved phenylalanine or tryptophan is not found at the CDR3 terminus, so this likely reflects a read error. The DNA is omitted, as the CDR3 cannot be located on it reliably, and the CDR3 follows TCRdb's listing. CDR3 region: CASSLGGGGEPLY. The chain is built from TRBV7-2 and TRBJ1-1; the D segment call TRBD1 is taken from the table without a DNA check. The CDR3 is made up of 13 amino acids, end residues included. Per germline, CDR1 SGHTA and CDR2 FQGNSA.